A single sample is the source of the 21 T cell receptor beta chains below, sequenced in a study of radiotherapy plus CTLA-4 blockade in lung cancer. Sequencing was performed with immunoSEQ multiplex PCR; in TCRdb, only in-frame clones are kept and a portion is missing. In the table there are more than 25,000 clones, 70% to 85% of which are singletons. Material: peripheral blood, obtained from a patient treated with radiotherapy plus ipilimumab. The receptors were gathered from a human donor with non-small cell lung cancer who had stable disease on radiotherapy plus ipilimumab.

This chain connects TRBV5-1 to TRBJ1-2; unclear D gene. The CDR3 length is 13 residues. Trimming stripped 8 bases from V and 2 bases from J, with 13 bases between. The germline CDR1 and CDR2 sequences are SGHRS and YFSETQ. The CDR3 DNA reads as TGCGCCAGTGGGGAGGCGGGGAACTATGGCTACACCTTC. It encodes CASGEAGNYGYTF.

This clone was found a few times. The chain uses TRBV6-1 and TRBJ1-3; D ambiguous. V gave up 1 base and J gave up 4 bases, with 14 bases separating them. The CDR3 totals 16 residues. Germline lookup yields CDR1 MNHNS and CDR2 SASEGT. CDR3 sequence reads: CASSEDGGWRGNTIYF. Here the CDR3 DNA reads TGTGCCAGCAGTGAAGACGGAGGGTGGAGAGGAAACACCATATATTTT.

The genes are TRBV7-9 and TRBJ2-2; 13 bases agree with TRBD2. CDR3 length: 19 amino acids. Trimming cost V 2 bases and J 6 bases; bases outside gene matches: 12. Germline-derived CDR1 and CDR2 are SEHNR and FQNEAQ (reference sequence). In DNA form, the CDR3 reads TGTGCCAGCAGCTTACCTCCGCGACTAGCGGGGGGTCTATCCGGGGAGCTGTTTTTT. Its translation: CASSLPPRLAGGLSGELFF.

V and J are TRBV5-4 and TRBJ2-7; the D gene is possibly TRBD2 (5 bases). The CDR3 is 13 residues long. Germline V gives CDR1 SGHNT, CDR2 YYREEE (reference sequence). V was shortened by 2 bases and J by 5 bases, with 11 bases between the two germline ends. CDR3 bases: TGTGCCAGCAGCTTCGCATCGAGGGACGAGCAGTACTTC. It encodes CASSFASRDEQYF.

The gene calls are TRBV7-9 and TRBJ1-2; D call uncertain. CDR3 size: 13 residues. Trimming left V 4 bases short and J 2 bases short, with 8 bases between. CDR1 and CDR2 from the germline V gene are SEHNR and FQNEAQ (reference sequence). Here the CDR3 DNA reads TGTGCCAGCAGCTGGTCAGAAAACTATGGCTACACCTTC. Translation: CASSWSENYGYTF.

This chain links TRBV5-6 with TRBJ1-6; D is unclear. The ends were cut back, 1 base at V and 0 bases at J, with 5 bases in the middle. This CDR3 region has 15 residues. In germline, CDR1 is SGHDT, CDR2 YYEEEE. CDR3 protein: CASSLTVSYNSPLHF. CDR3 sequence (DNA): TGTGCCAGCAGCTTGACAGTCTCCTATAATTCACCCCTCCACTTT.

This clone has more than one count but fewer than ten. The chain uses TRBV7-8 and TRBJ1-3, with TRBD1 identical over 7 bases. The J segment lost 2 bases and the V segment lost 4 bases, leaving 2 bases of the junction unmatched. Per the germline V gene, CDR1 is SGHVS and CDR2 is FQNEAQ. The CDR3 length is 14 residues. CDR3 DNA sequence: TGTGCCAGCAGCTACAGGGGTGCTGGAAACACCATATATTTT. This translates into CASSYRGAGNTIYF.

There are a few counts of this clone. This chain uses TRBV14 with TRBJ2-1; TRBD1 aligns across 8 bases. Trimming removed 4 bases from V and 0 bases from J; junction bases left unmatched: 8. Germline CDR1 reads SGHDN; CDR2 reads FVKESK. The CDR3 totals 17 residues. The DNA for the CDR3 is TGTGCCAGCAGCCCCTCGACAGGGGCGGGCTCCTACAATGAGCAGTTCTTC. This gives the protein CASSPSTGAGSYNEQFF.

This chain connects TRBV2 to TRBJ1-1, with 11 bases identical to TRBD1. CDR1 and CDR2 (germline): SNHLY, FYNNEI. Losses at the gene ends were 7 bases for V and 8 bases for J; bases not matched to a gene: 3. This CDR3 region has 12 residues. The CDR3 is CASKGTGGEAFF. The CDR3 bases are TGTGCCAGCAAGGGGACAGGGGGAGAAGCTTTCTTT.

The chain has TRBV6-1 and TRBJ2-1, with a possible D match to TRBD1 (5 bases). The germline CDR1 and CDR2 sequences are MNHNS and SASEGT. V lost 4 bases, J lost 4 bases, and 17 bases lay in between. This CDR3 is built from 16 residues. The CDR3 nucleotides are TGTGCCAGCAGTGCGATGACAGACTTGGGTTACAATGAGCAGTTCTTC. It is translated as CASSAMTDLGYNEQFF.

The gene calls are TRBV7-3 and TRBJ1-6; no firm D call. CDR3 size: 13 residues. Germline values: CDR1 SGHTA, CDR2 FQGTGA. Trimming shortened V by 7 bases and J by 6 bases, and 10 bases separated the two germline ends. CDR3 sequence: CASNKQPNSPLHF. The CDR3 nucleotides are TGTGCCAGCAATAAACAGCCTAATTCACCCCTCCACTTT.

Only one count was recorded for this clone. V is TRBV6-5 and J is TRBJ1-2, with D possibly TRBD1 on 6 matching bases. Per germline, CDR1 MNHEY and CDR2 SVGAGI. Trimming took off 10 bases at V and 2 bases at J, with 17 bases between the two ends. The CDR3 runs to 14 residues. The CDR3 coding sequence is TGTGCCAACCAGGAGGGGGGAAAGAACTATGGCTACACCTTC. This sequence encodes CANQEGGKNYGYTF.

DNA of the CDR3: TGCAGCGTCCCCCGAGGGGGGATTCGCTCTGGGGCCAACGTCCTGACTTTC. This sequence encodes CSVPRGGIRSGANVLTF. V usage is TRBV29-1 and J usage is TRBJ2-6; perhaps D is TRBD1 or TRBD2 (6 bases each). CDR3 length: 17 amino acids. Trimming stripped 6 bases from V and 0 bases from J, with 18 bases between. Germline CDR1 and CDR2: SQVTM and ANQGSEA.

The table lists this clone with a count of one. This rearrangement joins TRBV5-1 to TRBJ2-5; D unresolved. Germline V gene lookup returns CDR1 SGHRS and CDR2 YFSETQ. V was clipped by 2 bases and J by 3 bases, with 5 bases between them. The CDR3 length is 12 residues. The CDR3 coding sequence is TGCGCCAGCAGCTTTTCAAAAGAGACCCAGTACTTC. Its translation: CASSFSKETQYF. The full variable domain, rest sourced from reference TRBV5-1 and TRBJ2-5, is KAGVTQTPRYLIKTRGQQVTLSCSPISGHRSVSWYQQTPGQGLQFLFEYFSETQRNKGNFPGRFSGRQFSNSRSEMNVSTLELGDSALYLCASSFSKETQYFGPGTRLLVL.

The chain combines TRBV10-3 with TRBJ1-2, with a possible D match to TRBD1 (6 bases). Between the trimmed V and J ends, which lost 3 bases and 5 bases, there was a span of 10 bases. CDR3 length equals 13 residues. Germline CDR1 is ENHRY and CDR2 is SYGVKD. In DNA, the CDR3 is TGTGCCATCAGTGAAACAGGGCGTTATGGCTACACCTTC. Protein: CAISETGRYGYTF.

The rearrangement uses TRBV7-3 and TRBJ1-2; D perhaps matches TRBD1 (5 bases). The V gene's germline CDR1 is SGHTA and CDR2 FQGTGA. This CDR3 region has 13 residues. V was clipped by 3 bases and J by 8 bases, with 13 bases between them. The CDR3 here is CASSFGGRGGYTF. DNA for the CDR3: TGTGCCAGCAGCTTCGGAGGGCGGGGGGGCTACACCTTC. Complete variable domain (other parts from reference TRBV7-3 and TRBJ1-2): GAGVSQTPSNKVTEKGKYVELRCDPISGHTALYWYRQSLGQGPEFLIYFQGTGAADDSGLPNDRFFAVRPEGSVSTLKIQRTERGDSAVYLCASSFGGRGGYTFGSGTRLTVV.

This sequence joins TRBV5-6 and TRBJ1-2, with D unresolved. The CDR3 is 14 residues long. Germline CDR1 and CDR2: SGHDT and YYEEEE. Trimming shortened V by 1 base and J by 5 bases, and 12 bases separated the two germline ends. In DNA form, the CDR3 reads TGTGCCAGCAGCTTGAACGTCCGACGATATGGCTACACCTTC. Its translation is CASSLNVRRYGYTF.

J is TRBJ2-5 and V is TRBV30; 8 bases fit TRBD1. CDR1 and CDR2 from the germline V gene are GTSNPN and SVGIG (reference sequence). CDR3 size: 17 residues. With 0 bases clipped from V and 2 bases from J, the junction kept 11 bases outside the gene matches. In nucleotides, the CDR3 is TGTGCCTGGAGTGTCCCCGCTTACGACAGGGGACAAGAGACCCAGTACTTC. Translating gives CAWSVPAYDRGQETQYF.

The V call is TRBV6-5, the J call TRBJ2-2; TRBD1 matches at 7 bases. V lost 6 bases to trimming and J lost 6 bases; unmatched junction nucleotides: 10. CDR3 length equals 15 residues. The germline V gene has CDR1 MNHEY and CDR2 SVGAGI. CDR3 nucleotides: TGTGCCAGCAGACCACAGGGGACCCGCCCCGGGGAGCTGTTTTTT. It specifies CASRPQGTRPGELFF.

The V call is TRBV18, the J call TRBJ1-2; 8 bases are a match to TRBD1. CDR1 and CDR2 (germline): KGHSH, LQKENI. This CDR3 comprises 16 residues. The V gene end was trimmed by 0 bases and the J gene end by 4 bases; junction bases not matched to a gene: 7. The CDR3 protein is CASSPPIRGHRYGYTF. CDR3 nucleotides: TGTGCCAGCTCACCACCGATCAGGGGGCACCGCTATGGCTACACCTTC.

The rearrangement joins TRBV10-1 to TRBJ2-7; D may be TRBD1 (6 bases). The CDR3 has 15 residues. Germline CDR1 reads WNHNN; CDR2 reads SYGVQD (reference sequence). The ends were cut back, 2 bases at V and 4 bases at J, with 15 bases in the middle. Here the CDR3 reads CASSERYRAIYEQYV. The CDR3 DNA reads TGCGCCAGCAGTGAGCGGTACAGGGCTATTTACGAGCAGTACGTC.